Given below is one T cell receptor beta chain in context. Profiled with immunoSEQ multiplex PCR; TCRdb holds only in-frame clones, not every one. This table has 80,000 to 100,000 clones, approximately 93% appearing once. The sample is drawn from a study of T cell changes during pregnancy in multiple sclerosis. Looked up from germline, CDR1 is SGDLS and CDR2 is YYNGEE. CDR3 length: 15 amino acids. J lost 8 bases, V lost 4 bases, and 7 bases had no gene match. The sequence came from a female donor with multiple sclerosis, enrolled in a pregnancy study. The chain joins TRBV9 to TRBJ2-2; 11 positions match TRBD1. The sequenced sample was peripheral blood, obtained after pregnancy. The CDR3: CASSPGQGAGGELFF. CDR3 bases: TGTGCCAGCAGCCCAGGACAGGGGGCAGGAGGGGAGCTGTTTTTT.